The TCR beta chain described here comes from a study of blood T cell repertoires in COVID-19. Germline V gene lookup returns CDR1 SGDLS and CDR2 YYNGEE. The CDR3 has 15 amino acids. V was clipped by 3 bases and J by 8 bases, with 18 bases between them. Produced via immunoSEQ multiplex PCR; TCRdb's table is partial and in-frame only. Of 30,000 or so clones listed, almost 85% were seen once; the top ten hold roughly two fifths. The chain uses TRBV9 and TRBJ2-1; the D is unclear. Specimen: peripheral blood. The clonotype originates from a man older than 75 with active or convalescent COVID-19. The CDR3 loop reads CASSALVSLQDEQFF. CDR3 nucleotide sequence: TGTGCCAGCAGCGCCCTCGTTTCCCTCCAGGATGAGCAGTTCTTC. Full variable domain (rest looked up from reference TRBV9 and TRBJ2-1): DSGVTQTPKHLITATGQRVTLRCSPRSGDLSVYWYQQSLDQGLQFLIQYYNGEERAKGNILERFSAQQFPDLHSELNLSSLELGDSALYFCASSALVSLQDEQFFGPGTRLTVL.